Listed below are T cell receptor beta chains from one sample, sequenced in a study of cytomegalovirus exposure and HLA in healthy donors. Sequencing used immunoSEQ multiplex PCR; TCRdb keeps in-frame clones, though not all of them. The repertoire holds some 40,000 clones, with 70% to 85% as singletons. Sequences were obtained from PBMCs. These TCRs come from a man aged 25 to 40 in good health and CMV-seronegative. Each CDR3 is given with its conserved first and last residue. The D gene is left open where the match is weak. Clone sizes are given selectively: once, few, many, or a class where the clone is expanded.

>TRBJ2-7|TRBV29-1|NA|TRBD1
TGCAGCGCGGCACAGGGGGCTAACGAGCAGTACTTC
CSAAQGANEQYF
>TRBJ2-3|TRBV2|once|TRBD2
TGTGCCAGCACGGTAACTAGCGGGAGGGCTGATACGCAGTATTTT
CASTVTSGRADTQYF
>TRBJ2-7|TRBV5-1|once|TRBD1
TGCGCCAGCAGGGGACAGGGGGCTCACGAGCAGTACTTC
CASRGQGAHEQYF
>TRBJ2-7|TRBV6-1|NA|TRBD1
TGTGCCAGCAGTGAAGCGGGGACAGGGGTTTTCTCCTACGAGCAGTACTTC
CASSEAGTGVFSYEQYF
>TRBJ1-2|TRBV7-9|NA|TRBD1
TGTGCCAGCAGCTTCCCCGGGACAGGTCACTCGAGCTACACCTTC
CASSFPGTGHSSYTF
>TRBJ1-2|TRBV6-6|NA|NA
TGTGCCAGCTTAGACAGCCTTAACTATGGCTACCCCTTC
CASLDSLNYGYPF
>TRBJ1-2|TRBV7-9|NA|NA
TGTGCCAGCAGCTACGGACAGACGTATGGCTACACCTTC
CASSYGQTYGYTF
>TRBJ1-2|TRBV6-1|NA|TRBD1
TGTGCCAGCAGTGGTCCCGGGACAGGGACATATGGCTACACCTTC
CASSGPGTGTYGYTF
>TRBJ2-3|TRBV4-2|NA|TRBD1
TGTGCCAGCAGCCCCGGGACAGGAGACACAGATACGCAGTATTTT
CASSPGTGDTDTQYF
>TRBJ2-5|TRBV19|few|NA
TGTGCCAGTGGGGGCTTGTGGGCGGGCCAAGAGACCCAGTACTTC
CASGGLWAGQETQYF
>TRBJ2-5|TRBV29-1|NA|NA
TGCAGCGTCGACAGTGAAGAGACCCAGTACTTC
CSVDSEETQYF
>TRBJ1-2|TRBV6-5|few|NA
TGTGCCAGCAGTTACTCGAGAGGATCGGGGGGCTACACCTTC
CASSYSRGSGGYTF
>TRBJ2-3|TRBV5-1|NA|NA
TGCGCCAGCAGCTTGTTAGGGGCCCCTAGCACAGATACGCAGTATTTT
CASSLLGAPSTDTQYF
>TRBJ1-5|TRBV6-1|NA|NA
TGTGCCAGCAGTGGTTGGGGGGACCGAAATCAGCCCCAGCATTTT
CASSGWGDRNQPQHF
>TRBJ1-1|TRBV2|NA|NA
TGTGCCAGCAGTGAAGCGCCTTCGGTCGCTGAAGCTTTCTTT
CASSEAPSVAEAFF
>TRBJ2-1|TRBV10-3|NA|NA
TGTGCCATCAGGGTGACGGAAGAGGCAAATGAGCAGTTCTTC
CAIRVTEEANEQFF
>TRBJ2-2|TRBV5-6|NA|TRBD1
TGTGCCAGCAGCTTGGCACTAGGGACAGCGAACACCGGGGAGCTGTTTTTT
CASSLALGTANTGELFF
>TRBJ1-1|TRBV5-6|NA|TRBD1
TGTGCCAGCAGCGACCGGACAGGATGGGAAGCTTTCTTT
CASSDRTGWEAFF
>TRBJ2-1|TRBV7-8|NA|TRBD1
TGTGCCAGCAGCTACCGGGACAGTCTCACACTGTACAATGAGCAGTTCTTC
CASSYRDSLTLYNEQFF
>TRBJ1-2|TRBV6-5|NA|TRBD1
TGTGCCAGCAGCCCAGGGGGTTATGGCTACCCCTTC
CASSPGGYGYPF
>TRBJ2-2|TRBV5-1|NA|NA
TGCGCCAGCAGCCAGGGGGCTAGCGGGGCCGGGGAGCTGTTTTTT
CASSQGASGAGELFF
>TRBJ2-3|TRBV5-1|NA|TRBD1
TGCGCCAGCAGCTTGGACAGGGGCGGAGATACGCAGTATTTT
CASSLDRGGDTQYF
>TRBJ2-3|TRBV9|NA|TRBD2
TGTGCCAGCAGCGCCTCTAGCGGGGGAAGGGATACGCAGTATTTT
CASSASSGGRDTQYF
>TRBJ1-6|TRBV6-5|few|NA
TGTGCCAGCAAAGGGGGTAGGACACCCCTCCACTTT
CASKGGRTPLHF
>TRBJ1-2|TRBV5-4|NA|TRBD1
TGTGCCAGCAGCTCCCCTGGGACAGACTATGGCTACACCTTC
CASSSPGTDYGYTF
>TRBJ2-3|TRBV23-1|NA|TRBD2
TGCGCCAGCAGCTCTCCCGGGGAGTGTGGCGGGAGGGCCACAGATACGCAGTATTTT
CASSSPGECGGRATDTQYF
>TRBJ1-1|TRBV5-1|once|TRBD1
TGCGCCAGCAGCCCACGGGACAGCACCATGAACACTGAAGCTTTCTTT
CASSPRDSTMNTEAFF
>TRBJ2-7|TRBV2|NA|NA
TGTGCCAGCAGTGAAACAGCCCTCGAGCAGTACTTC
CASSETALEQYF
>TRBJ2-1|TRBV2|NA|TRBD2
TGTGCCAGCAGTGAATGGACTAGCCGGAGCAATGAGCAGTTCTTC
CASSEWTSRSNEQFF
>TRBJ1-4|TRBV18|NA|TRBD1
TGTGCCAGCTCTCCCGGGACAGGGAGTAATGAAAAACTGTTTTTT
CASSPGTGSNEKLFF
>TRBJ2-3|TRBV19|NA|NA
TGTGCCAGTAGTACCTTTAGCACAGATACGCAGTATTTT
CASSTFSTDTQYF
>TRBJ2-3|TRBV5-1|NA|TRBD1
TGCGCCAGCAGCGGCTGGGACAGGGGCACAGATACGCAGTATTTT
CASSGWDRGTDTQYF
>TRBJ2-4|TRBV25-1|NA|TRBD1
TGTGCCAGCAGTCCCCTGACAGGGGGCGTGGGCATTCAGTACTTC
CASSPLTGGVGIQYF
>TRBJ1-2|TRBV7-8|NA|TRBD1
TGTGCCAGCAGCCCCGGACAGGCAAAGCAATATGGCTACACCTTC
CASSPGQAKQYGYTF
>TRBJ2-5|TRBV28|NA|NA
TGTGCCCGACAAAATTGGCCACAAGAGACCCAGTACTTC
CARQNWPQETQYF
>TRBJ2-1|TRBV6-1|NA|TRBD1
TGTGCCAGCAGTGGTCGGACAGGTATGGATGAGCAGTTCTTC
CASSGRTGMDEQFF
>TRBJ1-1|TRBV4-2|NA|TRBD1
TGTGCCATGCCGAAAAGGGGGCTCTTCGGCACTGAAGCTTTCTTT
CAMPKRGLFGTEAFF
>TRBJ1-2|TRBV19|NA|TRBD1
TGTGCCAGTAGTAGGGGACAGGGGGGTTTGTCTGTTGGCTACACCTTC
CASSRGQGGLSVGYTF
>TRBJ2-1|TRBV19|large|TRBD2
TGTGCCAGTAGTATGACTAGCGGTAGCTACAATGAGCAGTTCTTC
CASSMTSGSYNEQFF
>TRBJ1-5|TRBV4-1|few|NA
TGCGCCAGCAGCCAAGAGGGAGGGCGCCAGCCCCAGCATTTT
CASSQEGGRQPQHF
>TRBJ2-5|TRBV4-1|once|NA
TGCGCCAGCAGCCAGGTACAGGGTACATCTCAAGAGACCCAGTACTTC
CASSQVQGTSQETQYF
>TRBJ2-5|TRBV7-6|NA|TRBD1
TGTGCCAGCAGCGCCAGGACAGGGGGCAAGGAGACCCAGTACTTC
CASSARTGGKETQYF
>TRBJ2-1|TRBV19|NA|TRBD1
TGTGCCAGTAGTCTGGACAGGGGTTCCTACAATGAGCAGTTCTTC
CASSLDRGSYNEQFF
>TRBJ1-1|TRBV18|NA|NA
TGTGCCAGCTCTCGAGGCGGCCCGAACACTGAAGCTTTCTTT
CASSRGGPNTEAFF